A single sample is the source of the 3 T cell receptor beta chains below, sequenced in a study of regulatory T cells in long-lasting Graves disease. Library construction for TCR beta used iRepertoire HTBI primers and Arm-PCR of CDR3 regions. TCRdb used MiXCR to reprocess the multiplex PCR reads, holding one entry per CDR3 protein. Of around 450,000 distinct CDR3 sequences in the sample, around 15% were seen once. The time point here: newly diagnosed GD, antithyroid drugs for less than 3 months. RNA isolated from PBMCs was used to make the TCR library. The sample was also reused in another study, on T cells in Graves' hyperthyroidism and ophthalmopathy.

Sequenced material: peripheral blood mononuclear cells (PBMCs), taken at new diagnosis, from a patient treated with antithyroid drugs. The receptors were sampled from a middle-aged man with Graves disease.

This CDR3 is CSVGTGSYEQFF. CDR3 nucleotide sequence: TGCAGCGTAGGGACAGGGAGCTACGAGCAGTTCTTC. The V gene is TRBV29-1, the J gene TRBJ2-1; 9 bases match TRBD1. J gave up 10 bases and V 6 bases, and 7 bases lay outside the gene matches. The germline V gene has CDR1 SQVTM and CDR2 ANQGSEA. This CDR3 has 12 amino acids.

In this sample, this clonotype turned up a few times. The chain links TRBV30 to TRBJ2-1; possibly TRBD2 for D (6 bases). The CDR3 has 17 residues. Germline CDR1 is GTSNPN and CDR2 is SVGIG (reference sequence). The V end was cut by 0 bases, the J end by 2 bases, with 17 bases between. CDR3 in amino acids: CAWSVRDGGAPYNEQFF. The CDR3 region has the DNA TGTGCCTGGAGTGTAAGGGACGGCGGGGCCCCCTACAATGAGCAGTTCTTC.

In this sample, this clonotype turned up a few times. The chain joins TRBV29-1 to TRBJ2-1; no reliable D call. CDR3 length: 11 amino acids. With 7 bases removed from V and 6 bases from J, the gap between germline ends came to 10 bases. Germline V gene data show CDR1 as SQVTM and CDR2 as ANQGSEA. Here the CDR3 DNA reads TGCAGCGCGATACGGGCCAATGAGCAGTTCTTC. Its translation is CSAIRANEQFF.